This T cell receptor beta chain emerged from a study of regulatory T cells in long-lasting Graves disease. General observations from the study: Persistent patients shared more public clonotypes (around 3,000) than new patients (approximately 970).

The table lists this clonotype with many counts. Its antigen is undetermined. One junction end disagrees with the germline gene, perhaps due to a read error. The CDR3 extends over 13 amino acids. CDR1 is SGHRS and CDR2 is YFSETQ in the germline V gene. Documented time point: newly diagnosed GD, antithyroid drugs for less than 3 months. From PBMCs, RNA was extracted and then used to make the TCR library. An endocrinology unit in Xi'an, China, supplied the patients. Building of the TCR beta libraries involved iRepertoire HTBI primers and Arm-PCR of CDR3 regions. One entry per CDR3 protein results from TCRdb running MiXCR on the multiplex PCR reads. Of 560,000 or so distinct CDR3 sequences in the sample, approximately 16% were seen once. The same sample was also used in a study of T cells in Graves' hyperthyroidism and ophthalmopathy. That study reports: The HTBI primer set served for first-round RT-PCR of the TCR CDR3. Onset of ophthalmopathy came a median roughly 6 months after the model predicted it.

The sequence derives from a man younger than 35 with Graves disease. Sample: peripheral blood mononuclear cells (PBMCs), taken at new diagnosis, from a patient treated with antithyroid drugs. The V call is TRBV5-1, the J call TRBJ1-5; D is uncertain. The CDR3 DNA sequence: TGTGCCAGCAGCTTCGGCAAGAATCAGCCCCAGCATTTT. Protein product: CASSFGKNQPQHF. Full variable domain (rest looked up from reference TRBV5-1 and TRBJ1-5): KAGVTQTPRYLIKTRGQQVTLSCSPISGHRSVSWYQQTPGQGLQFLFEYFSETQRNKGNFPGRFSGRQFSNSRSEMNVSTLELGDSALYLCASSFGKNQPQHFGDGTRLSIL.